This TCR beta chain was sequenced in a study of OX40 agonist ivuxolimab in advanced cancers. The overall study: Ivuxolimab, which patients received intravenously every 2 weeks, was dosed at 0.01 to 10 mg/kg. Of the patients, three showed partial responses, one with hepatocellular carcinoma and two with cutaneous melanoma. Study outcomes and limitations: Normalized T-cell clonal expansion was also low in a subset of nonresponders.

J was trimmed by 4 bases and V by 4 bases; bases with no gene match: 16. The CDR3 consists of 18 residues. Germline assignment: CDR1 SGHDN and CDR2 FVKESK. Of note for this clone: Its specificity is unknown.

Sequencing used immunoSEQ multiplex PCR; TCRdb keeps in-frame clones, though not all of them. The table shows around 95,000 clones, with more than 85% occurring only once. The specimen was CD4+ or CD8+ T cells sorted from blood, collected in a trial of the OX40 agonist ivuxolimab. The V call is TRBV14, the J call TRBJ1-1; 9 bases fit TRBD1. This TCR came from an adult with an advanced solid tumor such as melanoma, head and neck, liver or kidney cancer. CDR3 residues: CASSRITKEQGAVTEAFF. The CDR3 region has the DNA TGTGCCAGCAGCCGAATTACTAAAGAACAGGGGGCAGTCACTGAAGCTTTCTTT.